A selection of T cell receptor beta chains follows, all from one sample in a study of identical twins. MiXCR, applied by TCRdb to the 5' RACE reads, yields one record per CDR3 protein. The table lists approximately 230,000 distinct CDR3 sequences, 6.5% of them singletons. These same data were also listed under a study on T cells expressing NK-cell markers.

The sequenced sample consisted of CD8+ T cells sorted from blood. The receptors here all came from a woman aged 18-30 years in good health. Each CDR3 is given with its conserved first and last residue. Each record gives: D gene, CDR3 length, V gene, J gene, clone size, CDR3 DNA, CDR3 protein. A D gene is named only where the DNA matches it firmly. The size entry is marked missing in some rows and otherwise reads once, few, many or a size class.

D: NA
length: 13
V: TRBV12-3/TRBV12-4
J: TRBJ2-5
size: few
DNA: TGTGCCAGCAGCCAACCGGGACTCCAGACCCAGTACTTC
CDR3: CASSQPGLQTQYF

D: TRBD1
length: 16
V: TRBV5-6
J: TRBJ2-3
size: NA
DNA: TGTGCCAGCAGCTTGGGACAGGGTCCCATCACAGATACGCAGTATTTT
CDR3: CASSLGQGPITDTQYF

D: TRBD2
length: 16
V: TRBV9
J: TRBJ2-1
size: few
DNA: TGTGCCAGCAGCTCCCCGAGCGGGGCCGGATACAATGAGCAGTTCTTC
CDR3: CASSSPSGAGYNEQFF

D: NA
length: 13
V: TRBV7-9
J: TRBJ2-3
size: few
DNA: TGTGCCAGCAGCTTAGTTTTAGAAGATACGCAGTATTTT
CDR3: CASSLVLEDTQYF

D: NA
length: 12
V: TRBV20-1
J: TRBJ1-3
size: few
DNA: TGCAGTGCTAGAGCCCCTCAAAACACCATATATTTT
CDR3: CSARAPQNTIYF

D: NA
length: 13
V: TRBV12-3/TRBV12-4
J: TRBJ2-1
size: NA
DNA: TGTGCCAGCAGCCTCGCCCGGGTCAATGAGCAGTTCTTC
CDR3: CASSLARVNEQFF

D: NA
length: 16
V: TRBV7-2
J: TRBJ2-1
size: many
DNA: TGTGCCAGCAGCTTTGATCCGCGTCATTACTACAATGAGCAGTTCTTC
CDR3: CASSFDPRHYYNEQFF

D: NA
length: 13
V: TRBV10-1
J: TRBJ2-3
size: few
DNA: TGCGCCAGCAGTGAGAGGTACCTCCATACGCAGTATTTT
CDR3: CASSERYLHTQYF

D: NA
length: 15
V: TRBV27
J: TRBJ2-1
size: many
DNA: TGTGCCAGCAGCTTAACAGGTAGCTCCTACAATGAGCAGTTCTTC
CDR3: CASSLTGSSYNEQFF

D: TRBD1
length: 15
V: TRBV7-9
J: TRBJ2-1
size: NA
DNA: TGTGCCAGCAGCTATACAGGGGGCAACTACAATGAGCAGTTCTTC
CDR3: CASSYTGGNYNEQFF

D: NA
length: 12
V: TRBV7-8
J: TRBJ2-5
size: many
DNA: TGTGCCAGCAGCCATGGGTGGGAGACCCAGTACTTC
CDR3: CASSHGWETQYF

D: NA
length: 13
V: TRBV29-1
J: TRBJ1-2
size: many
DNA: TGCAGCGTTGAAGGGGACGAGGGCTATGGCTACACCTTC
CDR3: CSVEGDEGYGYTF

D: TRBD2
length: 16
V: TRBV4-2
J: TRBJ2-3
size: few
DNA: TGTGCCAGCAGCCAAGAAGGAAGCGGGGGGCCAGATACGCAGTATTTT
CDR3: CASSQEGSGGPDTQYF

D: TRBD2
length: 16
V: TRBV13
J: TRBJ2-1
size: NA
DNA: TGTGCCAGCAGCTTGGCTCCTAGCGGGCGAAACAATGAGCAGTTCTTC
CDR3: CASSLAPSGRNNEQFF

D: TRBD2
length: 19
V: TRBV11-1
J: TRBJ2-3
size: NA
DNA: TGTGCCAGCAGCTCCCGACTAGCGGGGAGTGACTCTAGCACAGATACGCAGTATTTT
CDR3: CASSSRLAGSDSSTDTQYF

D: NA
length: 13
V: TRBV29-1
J: TRBJ2-7
size: NA
DNA: TGCAGCGTTCCTGGGGGGAGGTACTACGAGCAGTACTTC
CDR3: CSVPGGRYYEQYF

D: NA
length: 13
V: TRBV5-6
J: TRBJ1-4
size: few
DNA: TGTGCCAGCAGAACAGGGCTGGATGAAAAACTGTTTTTT
CDR3: CASRTGLDEKLFF

D: TRBD1
length: 14
V: TRBV7-9
J: TRBJ2-7
size: many
DNA: TGTGCCAGCAGCTTAGGACAGGGGAGCGCCGAGCAGTACTTC
CDR3: CASSLGQGSAEQYF

D: TRBD1
length: 15
V: TRBV19
J: TRBJ1-1
size: many
DNA: TGTGCCAGTAGTATAGGGGCAGGGGGGAACACTGAAGCTTTCTTT
CDR3: CASSIGAGGNTEAFF

D: NA
length: 14
V: TRBV10-1
J: TRBJ2-3
size: NA
DNA: TGCGCCAGCAGTGACCCGGGGAGCACAGATACGCAGTATTTT
CDR3: CASSDPGSTDTQYF

D: NA
length: 11
V: TRBV12-5
J: TRBJ2-7
size: few
DNA: TGTGCTAGTGGTTTCCCCCACGAGCAGTACTTC
CDR3: CASGFPHEQYF

D: TRBD1
length: 14
V: TRBV20-1
J: TRBJ2-4
size: many
DNA: TGCAGTGCTAGTTCCCCCGAGGGACAGCCCCTTATCTACTTC
CDR3: CSASSPEGQPLIYF